The next 20 T cell receptor beta chains were all read from a single sample in a study of blood T cell repertoires in COVID-19. Measured with immunoSEQ multiplex PCR; TCRdb has only the in-frame clones, and not every one. The sample contains 200,000 to 250,000 clones, 75% to 90% of which appear only once. Sequences were obtained from peripheral blood. These receptors were taken from a man aged 30 to 39 who had recovered from COVID-19.

This chain joins TRBV5-1 and TRBJ1-1, with 8 bases identical to TRBD1. CDR1 is SGHRS, CDR2 YFSETQ, per germline. V was pared by 3 bases and J by 4 bases, with 5 bases of the junction left unmatched. The CDR3 is made up of 14 amino acids. The CDR3 loop reads CASSYSGGVTEAFF. DNA for the CDR3: TGCGCCAGCAGCTATTCAGGGGGCGTCACTGAAGCTTTCTTT.

This clone was picked up one time. V and J are TRBV28 and TRBJ1-2; TRBD1 agrees at 8 bases. Germline-derived CDR1 and CDR2 are MDHEN and SYDVKM. This CDR3 has 14 residues. V was pared by 6 bases and J by 0 bases, with 3 bases of the junction left unmatched. CDR3 sequence (DNA): TGTGCCAGCAGGAACAGGGGGACTAACTATGGCTACACCTTC. Translated: CASRNRGTNYGYTF.

This clone was observed a few times. J is TRBJ2-7 and V is TRBV19; 9 bases are a match to TRBD1. Trimming at V came to 5 bases and at J to 2 bases, leaving 7 bases not matched to a gene. The germline gives CDR1 LNHDA, CDR2 SQIVND (reference sequence). The CDR3 sequence is 15 residues long. As DNA, the CDR3 is TGTGCCAGTAGTCCTCGGGACAGGGAGACCTACGAGCAGTACTTC. Its protein product is CASSPRDRETYEQYF.

J is TRBJ1-1 and V is TRBV11-3; 11 nucleotides match TRBD1. V trimming: 4 bases; J trimming: 4 bases; junction bases outside the gene matches: 5. From germline, CDR1 is SGHNT and CDR2 YENEEA. The CDR3 length is 15 residues. The CDR3 loop is CASSSLDRGPTEAFF. The DNA of the CDR3 is TGTGCCAGCAGCTCCTTGGACAGGGGGCCCACTGAAGCTTTCTTT.

This clone was counted a single time. This chain connects TRBV9 to TRBJ1-6; D call uncertain. Germline V CDR1 and CDR2: SGDLS, YYNGEE. Trimming removed 0 bases at V and 10 bases at J, with 17 bases between. The CDR3 is 16 amino acids. CDR3 DNA sequence: TGTGCCAGCAGCGTAGGTAACCGTATGGCGGGCTCACCCCTCCACTTT. Encoded protein: CASSVGNRMAGSPLHF.

This clone has just a few counts. The gene calls are TRBV7-7 and TRBJ1-1, with D unresolved. Trimming left V 6 bases short and J 5 bases short, with 16 bases between. The CDR3 is 14 residues long. CDR1 and CDR2 from the germline V gene are SSHAT and FNYEAQ (reference sequence). As DNA, the CDR3 is TGTGCCAGCAGACCCTTGACCGGGAGGACTGAAGCTTTCTTT. As protein: CASRPLTGRTEAFF. Looking up the rest from reference TRBV7-7 and TRBJ1-1 gives the full variable domain: GAGVSQSPRYKVTKRGQDVTLRCDPISSHATLYWYQQALGQGPEFLTYFNYEAQPDKSGLPSDRFSAERPEGSISTLTIQRTEQRDSAMYRCASRPLTGRTEAFFGQGTRLTVV.

The genes are TRBV10-1 and TRBJ2-7, with 10 bases aligning to TRBD2. Germline V gene sequence: CDR1 WNHNN, CDR2 SYGVQD (reference sequence). Trimming removed 7 bases from V and 4 bases from J; junction bases left unmatched: 4. The CDR3 runs 13 residues. CDR3 nucleotide sequence: TGCGCCAGCATGAAGCGGGAGGGATACGAGCAGTACTTC. Residues: CASMKREGYEQYF.

The CDR3 coding sequence is TGTGCCAGCAGCGTAAGGGACCGAGGGGGCCAAGAGACCCAGTACTTC. It is translated as CASSVRDRGGQETQYF. The chain joins TRBV9 to TRBJ2-5; D might be TRBD1 (6 bases). Between the trimmed V and J ends, which lost 1 base and 1 base, there was a span of 14 bases. The CDR3 consists of 16 residues. Germline V gives CDR1 SGDLS, CDR2 YYNGEE.

The chain links TRBV3-1 (or the pseudogene TRBV3-2) to TRBJ2-3; 9 bases are shared with TRBD2. This CDR3 comprises 16 residues. Germline V gene lookup returns CDR1 LGHDT and CDR2 YNNKEL (reference sequence). V trimming: 3 bases; J trimming: 6 bases; junction bases outside the gene matches: 10. CDR3 loop: CASSQYSGGLGDTQYF. CDR3 DNA sequence: TGTGCCAGCAGCCAGTACAGCGGGGGGTTAGGGGATACGCAGTATTTT.

The chain joins TRBV19 to TRBJ1-4, with 8 bases that match TRBD1. Germline V CDR1 and CDR2: LNHDA, SQIVND (reference sequence). The CDR3 length is 14 residues. J lost 6 bases, V lost 7 bases, and 7 bases had no gene match. The CDR3 loop reads CASTPGGAHEKLFF. The DNA of the CDR3 is TGTGCCAGTACCCCAGGGGGCGCGCATGAAAAACTGTTTTTT.

This chain links TRBV7-6 with TRBJ2-2; 10 nucleotides line up with TRBD2. This CDR3 has 14 residues. CDR1 SGHVS and CDR2 FNYEAQ come from the germline V gene. V was pared by 11 bases and J by 3 bases, with 6 bases of the junction left unmatched. The CDR3: CAGAGGHDTGELFF. CDR3 in DNA: TGTGCCGGAGCGGGGGGGCACGACACCGGGGAGCTGTTTTTT.

The chain employs TRBV19 and TRBJ1-1; TRBD1 matches at 8 bases. V trimming: 5 bases; J trimming: 1 base; junction bases outside the gene matches: 6. There are 15 residues in the CDR3. Germline V gene sequence: CDR1 LNHDA, CDR2 SQIVND (reference sequence). The CDR3 region is CASSEKTGANTEAFF. The CDR3 DNA reads as TGTGCCAGTAGTGAAAAGACAGGGGCGAACACTGAAGCTTTCTTT.

The chain combines TRBV14 with TRBJ1-3; D is undetermined. V lost 0 bases and J 4 bases, leaving 13 bases between the germline ends. The CDR3 length is 16 residues. CDR1 is SGHDN, CDR2 FVKESK, per germline. CDR3 DNA: TGTGCCAGCAGCCAAGAAATGACTCCACTCGGAAACACCATATATTTT. Protein sequence: CASSQEMTPLGNTIYF.

The chain combines TRBV3-1 (or the pseudogene TRBV3-2) with TRBJ2-4, with 7 bases that match TRBD1. Trimming cost V 1 base and J 0 bases; bases outside gene matches: 9. The CDR3 contains 18 residues. Germline V gives CDR1 LGHDT, CDR2 YNNKEL (reference sequence). Here the CDR3 DNA reads TGTGCCAGCAGCCAAGGGGGGACAGTCCCCGTAGCCAAAAACATTCAGTACTTC. Amino acids: CASSQGGTVPVAKNIQYF.

The sample holds a few counts of this clone. J is TRBJ2-7 and V is TRBV18; D might be TRBD1 (5 bases). V shed 3 bases and J shed 4 bases, with 10 bases lying between them. The CDR3 spans 13 residues. CDR1 is KGHSH and CDR2 is LQKENI in the germline V gene. The CDR3 sequence is CASSPEQEYEQYF. The CDR3, as DNA: TGTGCCAGCTCACCCGAACAGGAATACGAGCAGTACTTC.

This chain uses TRBV30 with TRBJ1-5; perhaps TRBD1 as D (6 bases). The germline CDR1 and CDR2 sequences are GTSNPN and SVGIG (reference sequence). CDR3 length: 15 residues. Trimming removed 1 base at V and 5 bases at J, with 15 bases between. CDR3 in amino acids: CAWSGPGQGYQPQHF. CDR3 nucleotides: TGTGCCTGGAGTGGCCCAGGGCAGGGGTATCAGCCCCAGCATTTT.

The chain employs TRBV10-3 and TRBJ2-5; the match to TRBD2 covers 9 bases. The ends lost 6 bases at V and 2 bases at J; junction bases unmatched: 10. Germline lookup yields CDR1 ENHRY and CDR2 SYGVKD. The CDR3 is 16 amino acids. CDR3 sequence (DNA): TGTGCCATCAGGACCAACATAGCGGGGGAGCAAGAGACCCAGTACTTC. This codes for CAIRTNIAGEQETQYF.

The rearrangement joins TRBV25-1 to TRBJ2-2; 9 bases line up with TRBD2. V gave up 6 bases and J gave up 7 bases; unmatched junction bases: 6. Per germline, CDR1 MGHDK and CDR2 SYGVNS. There are 14 residues in the CDR3. CDR3 coding DNA: TGTGCCAGCAGAAAGAGGCGGGAGGGCGGGGAGCTGTTTTTT. Protein product: CASRKRREGGELFF.

The chain carries TRBV30 and TRBJ2-6; D call uncertain. With 4 bases removed from V and 2 bases from J, the gap between germline ends came to 15 bases. CDR1 is GTSNPN, CDR2 SVGIG, per germline (reference sequence). The CDR3 runs 16 residues. The CDR3 loop reads CAWIVTDVAGANVLTF. The DNA of the CDR3 is TGTGCCTGGATAGTAACAGATGTTGCTGGGGCCAACGTCCTGACTTTC.

The chain carries TRBV5-1 and TRBJ2-5; D is perhaps TRBD1 (6 bases). With 4 bases removed from V and 5 bases from J, the gap between germline ends came to 15 bases. CDR1 is SGHRS, CDR2 YFSETQ, per germline. This CDR3 comprises 14 residues. The CDR3 reads CASSADSLGETQYF. Here the CDR3 DNA reads TGCGCCAGCAGCGCGGACAGCCTCGGCGAGACCCAGTACTTC.